What follows are 13 T cell receptor beta chains derived from one specimen sequenced in a study of cytomegalovirus exposure and HLA in healthy donors. PCR primers comprised 60 Vbeta and 13 Jbeta primers. TCRdb's copy holds only in-frame clones and misses some; the assay was immunoSEQ multiplex PCR. The sample yields roughly 150,000 clones, around 79% seen once. Sequenced input: PBMCs. The source is a man aged 25 to 40 in good health and CMV-seropositive.

The V call is TRBV7-2, the J call TRBJ1-5; tentative D call: TRBD1 (5 bases). Trimming pared 1 base from V and 1 base from J, leaving 11 bases between. In germline, CDR1 is SGHTA, CDR2 FQGNSA. CDR3 length equals 16 residues. Here the CDR3 reads CASSLEQGGSNQPQHF. CDR3 DNA sequence: TGTGCCAGCAGCTTAGAGCAGGGAGGGAGCAATCAGCCCCAGCATTTT.

The rearrangement joins TRBV7-9 to TRBJ2-6; TRBD2 aligns across 7 bases. With 7 bases clipped from V and 0 bases from J, the junction kept 9 bases outside the gene matches. Germline CDR1 and CDR2: SEHNR and FQNEAQ (reference sequence). The CDR3 totals 17 residues. The CDR3 sequence: CASTRGAGASGANVLTF. In DNA, the CDR3 is TGTGCCAGCACCCGTGGGGCGGGAGCCTCTGGGGCCAACGTCCTGACTTTC.

The chain joins TRBV5-1 to TRBJ2-7; no clear D gene. V lost 0 bases to trimming and J lost 6 bases, with 16 bases between them. The CDR3 runs to 15 residues. Germline CDR1 is SGHRS and CDR2 is YFSETQ. CDR3 loop: CASSLAQVPFGEQYF. The DNA of the CDR3 is TGCGCCAGCAGCTTGGCGCAGGTCCCCTTTGGCGAGCAGTACTTC.

The V and J genes are TRBV2 and TRBJ2-5; 12 positions agree with TRBD2. Germline V gives CDR1 SNHLY, CDR2 FYNNEI. Trimming removed 7 bases from V and 4 bases from J; junction bases left unmatched: 10. The CDR3 is made up of 16 amino acids. CDR3 nucleotides: TGTGCCAGCATGCGGACTAGCGGGGCTTCTGGAGAGACCCAGTACTTC. This codes for CASMRTSGASGETQYF.

This rearrangement joins TRBV6-5 to TRBJ2-3; maybe TRBD1 (6 bases). The germline CDR1 and CDR2 sequences are MNHEY and SVGAGI. The ends were cut back, 6 bases at V and 7 bases at J, with 11 bases in the middle. The CDR3 length is 12 residues. The CDR3 sequence: CASSPGHYTQYF. The CDR3, as DNA: TGTGCCAGCAGCCCGGGACATTATACGCAGTATTTT.

The chain employs TRBV2 and TRBJ1-5; D might be TRBD1 (6 bases). Per germline, CDR1 SNHLY and CDR2 FYNNEI. There are 15 residues in the CDR3. V was clipped by 0 bases and J by 6 bases, with 12 bases between them. The chain's CDR3 is CASSEAGGGRQPQHF. In DNA form, the CDR3 reads TGTGCCAGCAGTGAAGCGGGGGGGGGCCGTCAGCCCCAGCATTTT. Full variable domain (remainder filled in from reference TRBV2 and TRBJ1-5): EPEVTQTPSHQVTQMGQEVILRCVPISNHLYFYWYRQILGQKVEFLVSFYNNEISEKSEIFDDQFSVERPDGSNFTLKIRSTKLEDSAMYFCASSEAGGGRQPQHFGDGTRLSIL.

This sequence joins TRBV7-2 and TRBJ1-6; 12 bases line up with TRBD1. CDR3 length: 15 residues. Germline V gene data show CDR1 as SGHTA and CDR2 as FQGNSA. J lost 9 bases, V lost 1 base, and 1 base had no gene match. CDR3 region: CASSLGDRGLSPLHF. DNA of the CDR3: TGTGCCAGCAGCTTAGGGGACAGGGGGCTTTCACCCCTCCACTTT. Full variable domain (outside the CDR3, taken from reference TRBV7-2 and TRBJ1-6): GAGVSQSPSNKVTEKGKDVELRCDPISGHTALYWYRQSLGQGLEFLIYFQGNSAPDKSGLPSDRFSAERTGGSVSTLTIQRTQQEDSAVYLCASSLGDRGLSPLHFGNGTRLTVT.

The V gene is TRBV7-2, the J gene TRBJ2-7; 7 bases are a match to TRBD2. Germline V gene data show CDR1 as SGHTA and CDR2 as FQGNSA. J was trimmed by 2 bases and V by 5 bases; bases with no gene match: 9. The CDR3 runs to 15 residues. The CDR3 sequence: CASSPGGGFPYEQYF. The CDR3 coding sequence is TGTGCCAGCAGCCCAGGCGGGGGTTTCCCCTACGAGCAGTACTTC. The full variable domain, rest sourced from reference TRBV7-2 and TRBJ2-7, is GAGVSQSPSNKVTEKGKDVELRCDPISGHTALYWYRQSLGQGLEFLIYFQGNSAPDKSGLPSDRFSAERTGGSVSTLTIQRTQQEDSAVYLCASSPGGGFPYEQYFGPGTRLTVT.

This chain joins TRBV5-1 and TRBJ2-7, with D uncertain. V was shortened by 0 bases and J by 4 bases, with 8 bases between the two germline ends. CDR1 and CDR2 from the germline V gene are SGHRS and YFSETQ. This CDR3 comprises 13 residues. DNA for the CDR3: TGCGCCAGCAGCTTGGAGAGTACTTACGAGCAGTACTTC. Translating gives CASSLESTYEQYF. Supplemented by reference TRBV5-1 and TRBJ2-7, the full variable domain reads KAGVTQTPRYLIKTRGQQVTLSCSPISGHRSVSWYQQTPGQGLQFLFEYFSETQRNKGNFPGRFSGRQFSNSRSEMNVSTLELGDSALYLCASSLESTYEQYFGPGTRLTVT.

J is TRBJ1-2 and V is TRBV7-9; the match to TRBD1 covers 7 bases. The length of the CDR3 is 16 residues. Germline V gene lookup returns CDR1 SEHNR and CDR2 FQNEAQ (reference sequence). With V trimmed by 5 bases and J by 4 bases, 13 bases remained unmatched. CDR3 DNA: TGTGCCAGCAGCACCCCTTTACAGGGGCCTCTCTATGGCTACACCTTC. Encoded protein: CASSTPLQGPLYGYTF.

The J gene is TRBJ2-5, the V gene TRBV18; 8 bases line up with TRBD2. V lost 3 bases to trimming and J lost 3 bases; unmatched junction nucleotides: 9. Germline V gives CDR1 KGHSH, CDR2 LQKENI. The CDR3 spans 16 residues. The CDR3: CASSPFLAGGEETQYF. The CDR3 DNA reads TGTGCCAGCTCACCCTTCCTAGCGGGCGGGGAAGAGACCCAGTACTTC.

The gene calls are TRBV5-1 and TRBJ1-2; 7 nucleotides match TRBD1. From germline, CDR1 is SGHRS and CDR2 YFSETQ. V lost 0 bases and J lost 7; bases outside the gene matches: 3. The CDR3 loop spans 13 amino acids. CDR3 coding DNA: TGCGCCAGCAGCTTGGAAGGACAGGCTGGCTACACCTTC. Its protein product is CASSLEGQAGYTF. The full variable domain, in which reference TRBV5-1 and TRBJ1-2 provide the parts outside the CDR3, is KAGVTQTPRYLIKTRGQQVTLSCSPISGHRSVSWYQQTPGQGLQFLFEYFSETQRNKGNFPGRFSGRQFSNSRSEMNVSTLELGDSALYLCASSLEGQAGYTFGSGTRLTVV.

This sequence joins TRBV7-9 and TRBJ2-1; D is perhaps TRBD2 (6 bases). Trimming pared 2 bases from V and 2 bases from J, leaving 13 bases between. The CDR3 sequence is 16 residues long. CDR1 is SEHNR, CDR2 FQNEAQ, per germline (reference sequence). Written as DNA, the CDR3 is TGTGCCAGCAGCTTAAAGGCGGGATTAACCTACAATGAGCAGTTCTTC. As protein: CASSLKAGLTYNEQFF.